This is a list of T cell receptor beta chains from one sample in a study of cytomegalovirus exposure and HLA in healthy donors. Measured with immunoSEQ multiplex PCR; TCRdb has only the in-frame clones, and not every one. Among about 160,000 clones listed, 78% were seen once. Sequencing used PBMCs. Every receptor here comes from a male donor in good health and CMV-seronegative. Each CDR3 is given with its conserved first and last residue. A D gene is named only where the DNA matches it firmly. Some rows have no size entry. The others give once, few or many, or a class for an expanded clone.

CDR3aa	CDR3nt	d_gene	abundance	v_gene	j_gene
CASSYGLAGLDEQFF	TGCGCCAGCAGCTATGGACTAGCGGGACTGGATGAGCAGTTCTTC	TRBD2	-	TRBV5-1	TRBJ2-1
CASSLEPGPQHF	TGTGCCAGCAGCTTAGAGCCAGGTCCCCAGCATTTT	-	-	TRBV7-8	TRBJ1-5
CASSPLQGAATEAFF	TGTGCCAGTAGTCCTTTACAGGGGGCGGCCACTGAAGCTTTCTTT	TRBD1	-	TRBV19	TRBJ1-1
CASIEPLQFF	TGTGCCAGCATAGAACCCTTGCAGTTCTTC	-	-	TRBV2	TRBJ2-1
CASSRNGAGGNGYTF	TGTGCCAGCAGCCGAAATGGGGCCGGCGGGAACGGCTACACCTTC	-	-	TRBV5-8	TRBJ1-2
CASSKKQDLYGYTF	TGTGCCAGCAGCAAAAAGCAAGATCTTTATGGCTACACCTTC	-	-	TRBV21-1	TRBJ1-2
CSARSNEKLFF	TGCAGTGCTAGATCAAATGAAAAACTGTTTTTT	-	once	TRBV20-1	TRBJ1-4
CASSSGGETQYF	TGTGCCAGCAGCTCAGGAGGAGAGACCCAGTACTTC	-	-	TRBV7-3	TRBJ2-5
CAISESSTGDSFVGNTIYF	TGTGCCATCAGTGAGTCGTCGACAGGGGACTCCTTTGTGGGAAACACCATATATTTT	TRBD1	-	TRBV10-3	TRBJ1-3
CASSTRQLGLTSSEQYF	TGTGCCAGTAGTACCCGTCAGCTGGGACTGACCTCAAGTGAGCAGTACTTC	-	-	TRBV19	TRBJ2-7
CASSVPPVDTQYF	TGTGCCAGCAGCGTACCTCCCGTAGATACGCAGTATTTT	-	-	TRBV9	TRBJ2-3
CAWSKSTEPTGELFF	TGTGCCTGGAGTAAATCAACGGAGCCTACCGGGGAGCTGTTTTTT	-	-	TRBV30	TRBJ2-2
CASSPDSLGTDTQYF	TGTGCCAGCAGCCCTGACAGCCTTGGTACAGATACGCAGTATTTT	-	few	TRBV7-2	TRBJ2-3
CASSQEGAGGLSPLHF	TGCGCCAGCAGCCAAGAAGGGGCAGGGGGTTTGTCACCCCTCCACTTT	TRBD1	-	TRBV4-3	TRBJ1-6
CASTILAGDDEQFF	TGTGCCAGCACCATACTAGCGGGAGATGATGAGCAGTTCTTC	TRBD2	few	TRBV5-6	TRBJ2-1
CASRPDYQETQYF	TGTGCCAGCAGGCCGGACTACCAAGAGACCCAGTACTTC	-	-	TRBV11-2	TRBJ2-5
CASSTRQGGGSNYGYTF	TGTGCCAGCAGCACTAGACAGGGTGGAGGGTCTAACTATGGCTACACCTTC	TRBD1	-	TRBV7-9	TRBJ1-2
CARKGQGVRETQYF	TGTGCCAGGAAGGGACAGGGGGTGCGGGAGACCCAGTACTTC	TRBD1	-	TRBV6-5	TRBJ2-5
CASSLSVNTEAFF	TGTGCCAGCAGTCTCTCAGTGAACACTGAAGCTTTCTTT	-	-	TRBV27	TRBJ1-1
CASSQDRLVDRPSRYEQYF	TGCGCCAGCAGCCAAGATCGTCTTGTAGACAGACCTTCTCGCTACGAGCAGTACTTC	-	-	TRBV4-1	TRBJ2-7
CASSLELGDEQFF	TGTGCCAGCAGCTTAGAACTCGGGGATGAGCAGTTCTTC	-	-	TRBV7-2	TRBJ2-1
CASSSGQANSGNTIYF	TGTGCCAGTAGTTCCGGACAGGCCAACTCTGGAAACACCATATATTTT	TRBD1	-	TRBV19	TRBJ1-3
CASSLEDGNGKNIQYF	TGTGCCAGCAGCTTAGAGGACGGGAATGGGAAAAACATTCAGTACTTC	-	-	TRBV7-8	TRBJ2-4
CSVELAESYEQYF	TGCAGCGTTGAATTGGCGGAGTCCTACGAGCAGTACTTC	-	-	TRBV29-1	TRBJ2-7
CASKPPGSSYEQYF	TGTGCCAGCAAGCCGCCGGGGAGCTCCTACGAGCAGTACTTC	-	-	TRBV28	TRBJ2-7
CASTVGAQETQYF	TGTGCCAGCACCGTTGGGGCCCAAGAGACCCAGTACTTC	-	-	TRBV5-6	TRBJ2-5
CSVWGPTYEQYF	TGCAGCGTCTGGGGCCCCACCTACGAGCAGTACTTC	-	-	TRBV29-1	TRBJ2-7
CASGLSAGTRADTQYF	TGTGCTAGTGGTCTAAGCGCCGGGACTAGGGCAGATACGCAGTATTTT	TRBD2	few	TRBV12-5	TRBJ2-3
CASSALYEQYF	TGTGCCAGCAGTGCCCTCTACGAGCAGTACTTC	-	-	TRBV6-1	TRBJ2-7
CASSQGGGSYEQYF	TGTGCCAGCAGTCAAGGGGGGGGATCCTACGAGCAGTACTTC	-	once	TRBV6-5	TRBJ2-7
CASSLRLGRETSYNEQFF	TGTGCCAGCAGCTTAAGGTTAGGGCGGGAGACTTCCTACAATGAGCAGTTCTTC	TRBD2	-	TRBV7-3	TRBJ2-1
CASSLSGQGGGYTF	TGCGCCAGCAGCTTGTCGGGACAGGGTGGTGGCTACACCTTC	TRBD1	-	TRBV5-1	TRBJ1-2
CASSDYNVLTF	TGTGCCAGCAGTGATTACAACGTCCTGACTTTC	-	few	TRBV2	TRBJ2-6
CASRLGLAGEQYF	TGTGCCAGCAGGTTGGGACTAGCCGGCGAGCAGTACTTC	TRBD2	-	TRBV6-5	TRBJ2-7
CASSLGLGGDEAFF	TGCGCCAGCAGCTTGGGACTAGGAGGCGATGAAGCTTTCTTT	-	-	TRBV5-1	TRBJ1-1
CASSQGGVFSYNEQFF	TGTGCCAGCAGCCAAGGGGGCGTATTCTCCTACAATGAGCAGTTCTTC	-	-	TRBV14	TRBJ2-1
CASSFQTRLAGDAPDTQYF	TGTGCCAGCAGTTTTCAAACCAGACTAGCGGGAGATGCCCCAGATACGCAGTATTTT	TRBD2	-	TRBV27	TRBJ2-3
CASSGNRGEDTEAFF	TGTGCCAGCAGCGGCAACAGGGGTGAGGACACTGAAGCTTTCTTT	TRBD1	-	TRBV9	TRBJ1-1
CASRALAGEETQYF	TGCGCCAGCAGGGCGCTAGCGGGAGAAGAGACCCAGTACTTC	TRBD2	-	TRBV10-2	TRBJ2-5
CASSFSAGTSGRYEQYF	TGTGCCAGCAGCTTTAGTGCCGGGACTAGCGGGAGGTACGAGCAGTACTTC	TRBD2	-	TRBV13	TRBJ2-7
CATSRVPPTAGEEQFF	TGTGCCACCAGCAGAGTTCCCCCCACCGCGGGGGAAGAGCAGTTCTTC	TRBD2	-	TRBV15	TRBJ2-1
CASSLLPGGGSSSYNSPLHF	TGCGCCAGCAGCCTGCTCCCCGGGGGGGGCTCCAGCTCCTATAATTCACCCCTCCACTTT	-	-	TRBV4-1	TRBJ1-6